This is a list of T cell receptor beta chains from one sample in a study of blood T cell repertoires in COVID-19. Only in-frame clones appear in the TCRdb table, and some are missing; sequencing was by immunoSEQ multiplex PCR. The data show a few hundred thousand clones, roughly 82% seen once. Sequencing was performed on peripheral blood. The receptor source for this set is a woman aged 40 to 50 who had recovered from COVID-19. Both conserved end residues are part of each CDR3.

cdr3_length	v_call	cdr3_aa
14	TRBV5-1	CASRPGTGTGELFF
12	TRBV5-1	CASSATGDGYTF
16	TRBV18	CASSPQEGTTRFRAFF
15	TRBV7-9	CASSSRRGGDEKLFF
15	TRBV9	CASSVAPYSNEKLFF
17	TRBV5-4	CASSKGVSGGIQETQYF
14	TRBV11-1	CASSQHRDDTEAFF
15	TRBV7-2	CASSLRQGYNEKLFF
12	TRBV9	CASSVVAGSIYF
16	TRBV13	CASSYRGAPNTGELFF
15	TRBV5-1	CASSPEAGGLGTQYF
14	TRBV10-1	CASSEYQGNTEAFF
13	TRBV2	CASSVLAGETQYF
13	TRBV15	CATSRLGYTEAFF
13	TRBV7-9	CASSLADGFGYTF
19	TRBV6-2/TRBV6-3	CASSYSNDGLSYSYNEQFF
13	TRBV30	CAWSAGGGYGYTF
15	TRBV5-1	CASCLGRTDNSPLHF
16	TRBV6-6	CASSYSVGTSGNTIYF
14	TRBV5-1	CASSTTGGGSPLHF
13	TRBV5-1	CASSGTVTDTQYF
15	TRBV7-8	CASSGYRGENYGYTF
15	TRBV21-1	CASSIQDRGYYEQYF
16	TRBV10-3	CAISDPGAGGYNEQFF
14	TRBV7-9	CASSSRTGQETQYF
13	TRBV5-6	CASSPTGLVGYTF
18	TRBV7-2	CASSLRPSGGTSTDTQYF
16	TRBV13	CASSLWDTFNTGELFF
13	TRBV7-9	CASGRQGNSPLHF
14	TRBV5-1	CASSAGGAGNTIYF
13	TRBV4-3	CASSQTGGYGYTF
15	TRBV20-1	CSASGRGGSTDTQYF
16	TRBV24-1	CATSDSDNSVTNTQYF
16	TRBV6-6	CASSYPAGLGTDTQYF
16	TRBV6-6	CASSYFQGASYNEQFF
16	TRBV11-3	CASSLASSQNTGELFF
17	TRBV11-3	CASSLEVGQGANNEQFF
14	TRBV5-1	CASARGGGKETQYF
13	TRBV6-2/TRBV6-3	CASSYQEDTEAFF
16	TRBV25-1	CASSDGGQGRTDTQYF
16	TRBV28	CASSLEQGARNQPQHF
13	TRBV24-1	CATSDPAGQPQHF
14	TRBV27	CASSRGQTQETQYF
14	TRBV19	CASSIGQGGYGYTF
15	TRBV7-9	CASSLGQGIQETQYF
15	TRBV7-6	CASSLPSDDEETQYF
15	TRBV4-3	CASSQGGTQHNEQFF
12	TRBV7-8	CASSLRQYEQYF
14	TRBV7-9	CASWENRDNQPQHF